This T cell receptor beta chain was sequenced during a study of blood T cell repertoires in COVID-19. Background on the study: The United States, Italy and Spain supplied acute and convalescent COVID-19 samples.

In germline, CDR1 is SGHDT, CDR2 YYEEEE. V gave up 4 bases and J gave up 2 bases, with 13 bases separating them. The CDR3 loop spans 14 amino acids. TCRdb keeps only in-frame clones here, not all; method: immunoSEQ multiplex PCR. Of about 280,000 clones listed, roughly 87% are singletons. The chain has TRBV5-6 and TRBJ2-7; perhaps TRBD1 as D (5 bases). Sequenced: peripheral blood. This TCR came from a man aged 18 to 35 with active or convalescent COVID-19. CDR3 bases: TGTGCCAGCAGCCCGACAACAGGAGCCTACGAGCAGTACTTC. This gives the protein CASSPTTGAYEQYF.